This passage covers 9 T cell receptor beta chains from one sample sequenced in a study of blood T cells in healthy people across ages. With a J-beta primer mix and a sample-barcoded 5' primer, a second PCR ran about 6 to 11 cycles. TCRdb redid the calling of the 5' RACE reads with MiXCR, one entry per CDR3 protein. The table records some 760,000 distinct CDR3 sequences, around 25% of them present only once. The sample also formed part of further work on T cells of mothers and their children.

The sequencing sample was made of blood. Receptors originate from a boy younger than 18 in good health.

The chain carries TRBV7-2 and TRBJ1-6; D not resolved. Germline loops: CDR1 SGHTA, CDR2 FQGNSA. There are 12 residues in the CDR3. Trimming cost V 3 bases and J 10 bases, with 7 bases left between them. CDR3 in DNA: TGTGCCAGCAGCTTCGGACGGTCACCCCTCCACTTT. Encoded protein: CASSFGRSPLHF.

The J gene is TRBJ2-5, the V gene TRBV4-3; no firm D call. Judging by the DNA end, TRBJ2-7 fits better; the J call may be wrong. CDR3 length: 16 residues. CDR1 is LGHNA and CDR2 is YSLEER in the germline V gene. The DNA of the CDR3 is TGCGCCAGCAGCCAAGGGACCGGACCCCTCTCCTACGAGCAGTACTTC. Residues: CASSQGTGPLSYEQYF.

CDR3 sequence reads: CASSHPIKRGASYEQYF. The CDR3 DNA sequence: TGCGCCAGCAGCCATCCTATCAAGCGGGGGGCCTCCTACGAGCAGTACTTC. The V gene is TRBV4-1, the J gene TRBJ2-7; 9 bases are a match to TRBD2. The CDR3 sequence is 17 residues long. With V trimmed by 3 bases and J by 0 bases, 9 bases remained unmatched. Germline V CDR1 and CDR2: MGHRA, YSYEKL.

The rearrangement links TRBV4-3 to TRBJ2-3; D not resolved. Germline lookup yields CDR1 LGHNA and CDR2 YSLEER. The length of the CDR3 is 14 residues. Trimming pared 0 bases from V and 4 bases from J, leaving 8 bases between. The CDR3 nucleotides are TGCGCCAGCAGCCAAGATAAGTCCGCAGATACGCAGTATTTT. Its protein is CASSQDKSADTQYF.

This chain connects TRBV6-5 to TRBJ2-3; D uncertain. Per germline, CDR1 MNHEY and CDR2 SVGAGI. The CDR3 length is 13 residues. The ends were cut back, 6 bases at V and 2 bases at J, with 9 bases in the middle. The CDR3 spells CASSGFHTDTQYF. The CDR3 nucleotides are TGTGCCAGCAGCGGGTTCCACACAGATACGCAGTATTTT.

This clonotype was seen only a few times. The rearrangement joins TRBV5-1 to TRBJ2-5, with 8 bases identical to TRBD2. With the DNA end fitting TRBJ2-1 better, the J assignment may be wrong. The CDR3 loop spans 16 amino acids. CDR1 SGHRS and CDR2 YFSETQ come from the germline V gene. The DNA of the CDR3 is TGCGCCAGCAGCTTGGTTCTAGCGGGTCTCTACAATGAGCAGTTCTTC. Translating it yields CASSLVLAGLYNEQFF.

A remark on this clonotype: Compared with germline, one end of the junction differs, possibly owing to a read error. This rearrangement joins TRBV20-1 to TRBJ2-1; the D gene is possibly TRBD2 (5 bases). CDR3 length equals 12 residues. Germline V gives CDR1 DFQATT, CDR2 SNEGSKA (reference sequence). CDR3 amino acids: CSARGLDNEQFF. In DNA form, the CDR3 reads TGCAGTGCCAGAGGGCTAGACAATGAGCAGTTCTTC.

Worth noting for this clonotype: One end of the junction varies from germline; a read error may be responsible. The chain links TRBV20-1 to TRBJ1-1, with 7 bases that match TRBD1. CDR3 length equals 14 residues. Germline V gives CDR1 DFQATT, CDR2 SNEGSKA (reference sequence). The CDR3 sequence: CSAPRDRMNTKAFF. The CDR3 nucleotides are TGCAGTGCTCCCCGGGACAGAATGAACACTAAAGCTTTCTTT.

This chain joins TRBV7-6 and TRBJ2-3; 9 bases are a match to TRBD2. V shed 5 bases, J shed 4 bases, and the junction held 4 bases outside the gene matches. Germline CDR1 SGHVS, CDR2 FNYEAQ. CDR3 length: 14 residues. DNA for the CDR3: TGTGCCAGCAGCGCGGGAGGGCCGGCAGATACGCAGTATTTT. As protein: CASSAGGPADTQYF.